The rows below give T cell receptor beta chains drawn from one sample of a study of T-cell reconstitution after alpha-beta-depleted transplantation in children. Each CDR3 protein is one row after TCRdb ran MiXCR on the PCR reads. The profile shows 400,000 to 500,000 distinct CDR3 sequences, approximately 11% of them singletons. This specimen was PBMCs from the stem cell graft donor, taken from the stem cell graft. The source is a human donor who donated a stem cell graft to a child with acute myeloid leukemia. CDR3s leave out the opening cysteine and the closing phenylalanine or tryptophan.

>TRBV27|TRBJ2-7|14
ASSLETGRFPYEQY
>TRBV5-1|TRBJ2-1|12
ASSPGLAGNEQF
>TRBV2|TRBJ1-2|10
ASSRANYGYT
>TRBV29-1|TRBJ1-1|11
SVERTINTEAF
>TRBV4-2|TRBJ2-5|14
ASNLGSGGAQETQY
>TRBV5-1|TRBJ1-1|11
ASSVTSNTEAF
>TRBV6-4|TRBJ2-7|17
ASRPSAGGRSQRTYEQY
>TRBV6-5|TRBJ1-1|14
ASSYRKGQLNTEAF
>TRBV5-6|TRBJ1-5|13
ASSSRRGGNQPQH
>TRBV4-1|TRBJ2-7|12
ASSPGRGRWEQY
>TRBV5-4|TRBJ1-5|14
ASSLARGDSNQPQH
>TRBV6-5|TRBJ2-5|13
ASSSPWTGEETQY
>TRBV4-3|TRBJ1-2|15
ASSQAPGDRANYGYT
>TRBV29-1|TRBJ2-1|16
SVEFSGNPLETLNEQF
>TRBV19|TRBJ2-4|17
ASSIASGGRGAAKNIQY
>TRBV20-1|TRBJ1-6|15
SARDGEGAIINSPLH
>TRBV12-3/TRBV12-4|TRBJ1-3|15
ASTSSGTRASGNTIY
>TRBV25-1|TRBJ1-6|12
ASSEAGKNSPLH
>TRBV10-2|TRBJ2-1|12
ASSAAGQYSEQF
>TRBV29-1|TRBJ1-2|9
SVVSGGGYT
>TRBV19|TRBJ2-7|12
ASSGGPGTSAEY
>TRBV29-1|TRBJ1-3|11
SAAGEYGNTIY
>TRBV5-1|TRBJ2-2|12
ASSLRSGTGELF
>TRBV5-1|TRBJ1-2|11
ASRREGRYGYT
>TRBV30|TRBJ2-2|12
AWVQDSHTGELF
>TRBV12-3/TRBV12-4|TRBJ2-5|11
ASSFGDLETQY
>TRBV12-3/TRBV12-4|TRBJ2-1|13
ASSLRQGFNNEQF
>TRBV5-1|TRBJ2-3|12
ASSSTENTDTQY